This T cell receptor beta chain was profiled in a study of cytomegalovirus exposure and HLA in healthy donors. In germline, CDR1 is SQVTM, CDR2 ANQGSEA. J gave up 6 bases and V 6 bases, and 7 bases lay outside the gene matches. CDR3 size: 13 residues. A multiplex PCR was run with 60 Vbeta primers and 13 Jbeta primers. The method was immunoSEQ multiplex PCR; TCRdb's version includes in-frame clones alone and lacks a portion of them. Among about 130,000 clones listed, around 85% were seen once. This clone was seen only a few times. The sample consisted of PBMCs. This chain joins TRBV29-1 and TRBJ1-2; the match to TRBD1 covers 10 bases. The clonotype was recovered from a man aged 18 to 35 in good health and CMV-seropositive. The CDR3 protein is CSVPGQGLHGYTF. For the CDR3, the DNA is TGCAGCGTCCCGGGACAGGGGTTGCATGGCTACACCTTC.